Listed here are 9 T cell receptor beta chains from one sample, sequenced in a study of graft-versus-host responses after intestinal transplantation. No antigens are known for them. Only in-frame clones appear in the TCRdb table, and some are missing; sequencing was by immunoSEQ multiplex PCR. The sample contains around 120,000 clones, 85% to 95% of which appear only once. The sample was unstimulated CD8+ T cells sorted from spleen or lymph node cells, taken before intestinal transplant. All receptors come from a human donor who received an intestinal transplant.

The CDR3 is CASTTGGSTNYEQYF. DNA for the CDR3: TGTGCCAGTACAACAGGGGGCTCGACGAATTACGAGCAGTACTTC. The chain combines TRBV19 with TRBJ2-7; TRBD1 agrees at 9 bases. V trimming: 7 bases; J trimming: 4 bases; junction bases outside the gene matches: 11. Per the germline V gene, CDR1 is LNHDA and CDR2 is SQIVND (reference sequence). The CDR3 has 15 residues.

The chain recombines TRBV27 with TRBJ2-1; unclear D gene. The ends were cut back, 0 bases at V and 7 bases at J, with 10 bases in the middle. CDR1 and CDR2 (germline): MNHEY, SMNVEV (reference sequence). This CDR3 is built from 14 residues. CDR3 DNA sequence: TGTGCCAGCAGTTTATCGAAGGGCTGGAATGAGCAGTTCTTC. Amino acid sequence: CASSLSKGWNEQFF.

The chain links TRBV2 to TRBJ2-1, with D hard to call. CDR1 SNHLY and CDR2 FYNNEI come from the germline V gene. Trimming cost V 4 bases and J 6 bases, with 10 bases left between them. This CDR3 contains 13 residues. This CDR3 reads CASSGPRGNEQFF. Here the CDR3 DNA reads TGTGCCAGCAGTGGGCCTCGTGGCAATGAGCAGTTCTTC.

This clone has a single count. The chain is built from TRBV6-4 and TRBJ2-7; D might be TRBD1 (5 bases). Per germline, CDR1 MRHNA and CDR2 SNTAGT. The CDR3 loop spans 14 amino acids. The V end lost 6 bases, the J end lost 1 base, and 13 bases lay between the germline ends. DNA of the CDR3: TGTGCCAGCAGGAGGACACCTGAATCCTACGAGCAGTACTTC. Translation: CASRRTPESYEQYF.

This chain connects TRBV9 to TRBJ2-2, with TRBD2 matching 15 bases. Trimming cost V 2 bases and J 5 bases; bases outside gene matches: 19. The CDR3 spans 22 residues. From germline, CDR1 is SGDLS and CDR2 YYNGEE. In nucleotides, the CDR3 is TGTGCCAGCAGCGTCAGTTCCGGGACTAGCGGGAGGTTTGTCTCTTGGACCGGGGAGCTGTTTTTT. The encoded protein is CASSVSSGTSGRFVSWTGELFF. Based on the CDR3 plus reference TRBV9 and TRBJ2-2, the full variable domain is DSGVTQTPKHLITATGQRVTLRCSPRSGDLSVYWYQQSLDQGLQFLIQYYNGEERAKGNILERFSAQQFPDLHSELNLSSLELGDSALYFCASSVSSGTSGRFVSWTGELFFGEGSRLTVL.

This chain uses TRBV28 with TRBJ2-2, with D unresolved. This CDR3 has 14 amino acids. From germline, CDR1 is MDHEN and CDR2 SYDVKM. Trimming removed 7 bases from V and 6 bases from J, with 15 bases in between. The CDR3 DNA reads as TGTGCCAGCACCGCTACCCTGGGGTCCGGGGAGCTGTTTTTT. This translates into CASTATLGSGELFF.

V usage is TRBV2 and J usage is TRBJ1-1; possible D gene TRBD1, 5 bases. Between the trimmed V and J ends, which lost 8 bases and 4 bases, there was a span of 17 bases. Germline CDR1 SNHLY, CDR2 FYNNEI. This CDR3 spans 14 amino acids. This chain's CDR3 is CASPGQGRSTEAFF. The CDR3 bases are TGTGCCAGCCCGGGGCAGGGTCGGAGCACTGAAGCTTTCTTT.

The V and J genes are TRBV28 and TRBJ1-5; possible D gene TRBD1, 6 bases. The germline CDR1 and CDR2 sequences are MDHEN and SYDVKM. The CDR3 has 13 residues. V shed 11 bases and J shed 4 bases, with 15 bases lying between them. In nucleotides, the CDR3 is TGTGCCTTAAGGGGAGGGGGTAATCAGCCCCAGCATTTT. Protein sequence: CALRGGGNQPQHF.

This chain joins TRBV5-6 and TRBJ1-4; D is unresolved. The CDR3 sequence is 13 residues long. Germline-derived CDR1 and CDR2 are SGHDT and YYEEEE. Trimming cost V 1 base and J 8 bases, with 9 bases left between them. Written as DNA, the CDR3 is TGTGCCAGCAGCTTGAAGGTAAAGGAAAAACTGTTTTTT. Translating it yields CASSLKVKEKLFF.